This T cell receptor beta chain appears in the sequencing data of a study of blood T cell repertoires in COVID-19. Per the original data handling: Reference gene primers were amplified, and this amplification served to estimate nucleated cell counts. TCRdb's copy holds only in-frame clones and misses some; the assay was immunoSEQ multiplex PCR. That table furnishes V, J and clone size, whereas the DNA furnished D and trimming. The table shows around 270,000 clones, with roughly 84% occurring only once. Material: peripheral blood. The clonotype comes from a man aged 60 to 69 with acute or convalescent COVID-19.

The CDR3 DNA sequence: TGCGCCAGCAGCCCTGGACAGGTCTTCAGTAGTCAGCCCCAGCATTTT. Translated, it gives CASSPGQVFSSQPQHF. The chain couples TRBV5-1 to TRBJ1-5; 7 positions match TRBD1. Germline-derived CDR1 and CDR2 are SGHRS and YFSETQ. The CDR3 consists of 16 residues. V dropped 4 bases and J dropped 6; count of bases not matched to a gene: 13.